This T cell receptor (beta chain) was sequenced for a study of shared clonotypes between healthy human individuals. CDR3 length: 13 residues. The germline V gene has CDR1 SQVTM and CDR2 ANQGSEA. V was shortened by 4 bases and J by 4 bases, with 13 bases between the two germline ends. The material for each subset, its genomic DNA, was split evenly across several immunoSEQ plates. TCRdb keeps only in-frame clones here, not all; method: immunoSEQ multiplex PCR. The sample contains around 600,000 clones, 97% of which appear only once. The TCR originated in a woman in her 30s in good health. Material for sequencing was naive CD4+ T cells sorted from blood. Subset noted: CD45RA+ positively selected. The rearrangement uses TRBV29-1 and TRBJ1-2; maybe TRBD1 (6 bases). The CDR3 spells CSVVTGPSYGYTF. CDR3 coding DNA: TGCAGCGTTGTTACAGGGCCTTCCTATGGCTACACCTTC.